These 32 T cell receptor beta chains originate from one sample sequenced in a study of blood T cell repertoires in COVID-19. The assay was immunoSEQ multiplex PCR, and TCRdb's table has in-frame clones only and misses some. The data show more than 250,000 clones, 86% seen once. Sample: peripheral blood. All receptors come from a woman aged 50 to 60 with acute or convalescent COVID-19.

V gene TRBV28 combines with J gene TRBJ1-1; TRBD1 is a possible D gene (5 bases). Germline CDR1 reads MDHEN; CDR2 reads SYDVKM. The CDR3 has 14 amino acids. The ends were cut back, 1 base at V and 0 bases at J, with 6 bases in the middle. DNA of the CDR3: TGTGCCAGCAGTTTATTGACAGTGAACACTGAAGCTTTCTTT. The encoded protein is CASSLLTVNTEAFF.

There are a few counts of this clone. This chain joins TRBV29-1 and TRBJ2-2; D uncertain. V shed 6 bases and J shed 5 bases, with 4 bases lying between them. Per the germline V gene, CDR1 is SQVTM and CDR2 is ANQGSEA. The CDR3 is made up of 10 amino acids. The CDR3 is CSVLTGELFF. The CDR3 coding sequence is TGCAGCGTACTGACCGGGGAGCTGTTTTTT.

The genes are TRBV29-1 and TRBJ2-7; 10 nucleotides align to TRBD1. Germline loops: CDR1 SQVTM, CDR2 ANQGSEA. CDR3 length: 13 amino acids. The junction had 3 bases not matched to a gene; V was cut back by 3 bases and J by 4 bases. This chain's CDR3 is CSVELGQGYEQYF. In DNA form, the CDR3 reads TGCAGCGTTGAGCTGGGACAGGGGTACGAGCAGTACTTC.

The CDR3, as DNA: TGTGCCAGCTCACCGACTAGCGGGAGGGCCGGGGGTGAGCAGTTCTTC. Protein sequence: CASSPTSGRAGGEQFF. The chain links TRBV18 to TRBJ2-1, with 14 nucleotides matching TRBD2. Germline V gene data show CDR1 as KGHSH and CDR2 as LQKENI. CDR3 length: 16 amino acids. V shed 3 bases, J shed 9 bases, and the junction held 7 bases outside the gene matches.

V and J are TRBV11-1 and TRBJ1-1, with 7 nucleotides matching TRBD1. The CDR3 length is 14 residues. Looked up from germline, CDR1 is SGHAT and CDR2 is FQDESV (reference sequence). Trimming cost V 5 bases and J 12 bases; bases outside gene matches: 15. The CDR3 bases are TGTGCCAGCAGCCCTGTAGGAGAAGGACAGGATACTTTCTTT. Protein sequence: CASSPVGEGQDTFF. Combining the CDR3 with reference TRBV11-1 and TRBJ1-1 gives the whole variable domain EAEVAQSPRYKITEKSQAVAFWCDPISGHATLYWYRQILGQGPELLVQFQDESVVDDSQLPKDRFSAERLKGVDSTLKIQPAELGDSAMYLCASSPVGEGQDTFFGQGTRLTVV.

J is TRBJ2-5 and V is TRBV30; D unresolved. CDR1 is GTSNPN, CDR2 SVGIG, per germline (reference sequence). CDR3 length: 12 amino acids. V lost 1 base, J lost 0 bases, and 3 bases lay in between. CDR3 sequence reads: CAWSADQETQYF. The CDR3 nucleotides read TGTGCCTGGAGTGCAGACCAAGAGACCCAGTACTTC.

This sequence joins TRBV19 and TRBJ2-7, with TRBD1 identical over 10 bases. The length of the CDR3 is 16 residues. Germline CDR1 and CDR2: LNHDA and SQIVND (reference sequence). V lost 2 bases, J lost 2 bases, and 6 bases stayed unmatched. CDR3 sequence: CASSITGQGGTYEQYF. For the CDR3, the DNA is TGTGCCAGTAGTATAACTGGACAGGGGGGGACCTACGAGCAGTACTTC.

The rearrangement joins TRBV9 to TRBJ2-4; D might be TRBD2 (5 bases). V lost 3 bases and J lost 0, with 13 bases in between. From germline, CDR1 is SGDLS and CDR2 YYNGEE. This CDR3 is 16 amino acids long. As DNA, the CDR3 is TGTGCCAGCAGCGGAGGACTCTCAATAGCCAAAAACATTCAGTACTTC. This encodes CASSGGLSIAKNIQYF. Together with reference TRBV9 and TRBJ2-4, the CDR3 gives the full variable domain: DSGVTQTPKHLITATGQRVTLRCSPRSGDLSVYWYQQSLDQGLQFLIQYYNGEERAKGNILERFSAQQFPDLHSELNLSSLELGDSALYFCASSGGLSIAKNIQYFGAGTRLSVL.

This chain joins TRBV6-4 and TRBJ1-1; the match to TRBD1 covers 7 bases. The CDR3 runs to 16 residues. In germline, CDR1 is MRHNA, CDR2 SNTAGT. Trimming took 4 bases from V and 2 from J; bases not matched to a gene: 10. The CDR3 DNA follows: TGTGCCAGCAGTGTAGAACAGGGGCACTGTAACACTGAAGCTTTCTTT. This encodes CASSVEQGHCNTEAFF.

The chain uses TRBV28 and TRBJ2-7; TRBD1 matches 12 bases. CDR1 and CDR2 from the germline V gene are MDHEN and SYDVKM. Trimming at V came to 9 bases and at J to 3 bases, leaving 9 bases not matched to a gene. This CDR3 spans 15 amino acids. DNA for the CDR3: TGTGCCAGTAAAACCGGGACAGGGGGCCACTACGAGCAGTACTTC. Protein product: CASKTGTGGHYEQYF.

V usage is TRBV6-6 and J usage is TRBJ1-1; TRBD1 agrees at 7 bases. The V gene's germline CDR1 is MNHNY and CDR2 SVGAGI (reference sequence). J lost 5 bases, V lost 1 base, and 10 bases had no gene match. This CDR3 spans 16 amino acids. The CDR3 region is CASSYFHTGVGTEAFF. In nucleotides, the CDR3 is TGTGCCAGCAGTTACTTCCACACAGGGGTCGGGACTGAAGCTTTCTTT.

The rearrangement links TRBV28 to TRBJ2-1, with TRBD1 identical over 7 bases. The CDR3 runs 15 residues. The trim removed 4 bases at V and 5 bases at J, leaving 8 bases unmatched. CDR1 is MDHEN, CDR2 SYDVKM, per germline. The CDR3 loop reads CASSSRHRGHNEQFF. In DNA, the CDR3 is TGTGCCAGCAGTTCACGCCACAGGGGCCACAATGAGCAGTTCTTC.

V usage is TRBV3-1 (or the pseudogene TRBV3-2) and J usage is TRBJ2-7, with D uncertain. V was trimmed by 1 base and J by 9 bases, leaving 10 bases between them. CDR3 length: 12 amino acids. CDR1 and CDR2 from the germline V gene are LGHDT and YNNKEL (reference sequence). The CDR3 DNA follows: TGTGCCAGCAGCCAAGGCGGATATCGGCAGTACTTC. Protein: CASSQGGYRQYF.

J is TRBJ1-4 and V is TRBV5-1; 7 bases agree with TRBD1. The CDR3 is 13 residues long. V lost 4 bases to trimming and J lost 8 bases; unmatched junction nucleotides: 5. CDR1 is SGHRS, CDR2 YFSETQ, per germline. This CDR3 is CASSARGDEKLFF. In DNA form, the CDR3 reads TGCGCCAGCAGCGCCAGGGGGGACGAAAAACTGTTTTTT. Drawing the rest from reference TRBV5-1 and TRBJ1-4, the complete variable domain is KAGVTQTPRYLIKTRGQQVTLSCSPISGHRSVSWYQQTPGQGLQFLFEYFSETQRNKGNFPGRFSGRQFSNSRSEMNVSTLELGDSALYLCASSARGDEKLFFGSGTQLSVL.

This sequence joins TRBV4-2 and TRBJ1-6; 10 bases agree with TRBD1. This CDR3 is built from 15 residues. With V trimmed by 4 bases and J by 8 bases, 5 bases remained unmatched. Germline CDR1 is LGHNA and CDR2 is YNFKEQ. In DNA, the CDR3 is TGTGCCAGCAGCCCCCGGACAGGGGGGGATTCACCCCTCCACTTT. The encoded protein is CASSPRTGGDSPLHF.

This rearrangement joins TRBV27 to TRBJ2-5, with 8 positions matching TRBD2. Germline V gives CDR1 MNHEY, CDR2 SMNVEV (reference sequence). The V and J ends lost 6 bases and 2 bases, in that order; junction bases with no gene match: 2. The CDR3 extends over 13 amino acids. The CDR3 reads CASRPGGQETQYF. CDR3 coding DNA: TGTGCCAGCAGACCGGGGGGGCAAGAGACCCAGTACTTC.

This clone was seen more than once but under ten times. V usage is TRBV27 and J usage is TRBJ1-5; 8 bases are a match to TRBD1. The CDR3 is 16 residues long. In germline, CDR1 is MNHEY, CDR2 SMNVEV (reference sequence). Germline trimming cut 10 bases from V and 3 bases from J; bases unmatched to any gene: 14. The CDR3 protein is CATRGLGISPNQPQHF. The CDR3, as DNA: TGTGCCACCAGGGGGCTGGGCATCTCCCCCAATCAGCCCCAGCATTTT.

The rearrangement joins TRBV28 to TRBJ1-4; D not resolved. The V gene lost 1 base and the J gene lost 7 bases, with 7 bases spanning the gap. CDR3 length equals 13 residues. Germline CDR1 is MDHEN and CDR2 is SYDVKM. The CDR3 loop is CASSLSGFEKLFF. The CDR3 nucleotides are TGTGCCAGCAGTTTATCAGGTTTTGAAAAACTGTTTTTT. Based on the CDR3 plus reference TRBV28 and TRBJ1-4, the full variable domain is DVKVTQSSRYLVKRTGEKVFLECVQDMDHENMFWYRQDPGLGLRLIYFSYDVKMKEKGDIPEGYSVSREKKERFSLILESASTNQTSMYLCASSLSGFEKLFFGSGTQLSVL.

V and J are TRBV29-1 and TRBJ2-1; D might be TRBD1 (7 bases). Trimming shortened V by 7 bases and J by 2 bases, and 15 bases separated the two germline ends. CDR3 size: 14 residues. The germline V gene has CDR1 SQVTM and CDR2 ANQGSEA. CDR3 sequence: CSARRDSAYNEQFF. The CDR3 DNA sequence: TGCAGCGCTAGGAGGGACAGTGCCTACAATGAGCAGTTCTTC.

This clone was recorded at least ten times. The genes are TRBV27 and TRBJ1-6; TRBD1 matches 9 bases. V shed 5 bases and J 1 base; nucleotides not matched to a gene: 18. This CDR3 is built from 21 residues. Per the germline V gene, CDR1 is MNHEY and CDR2 is SMNVEV (reference sequence). This CDR3 reads CASSPTPYSRDRVSYNSPLHF. Written as DNA, the CDR3 is TGTGCCAGCAGTCCGACGCCATATAGTCGGGACAGGGTGTCCTATAATTCACCCCTCCACTTT.

This sequence joins TRBV28 and TRBJ1-5; D possibly corresponds to TRBD1 (6 bases). Trimming took 5 bases from V and 3 from J, leaving 11 bases between them. CDR1 is MDHEN, CDR2 SYDVKM, per germline. This CDR3 is built from 14 residues. CDR3 residues: CASSTTGVNQPQHF. The DNA of the CDR3 is TGTGCCAGCAGTACGACAGGCGTCAATCAGCCCCAGCATTTT.

The chain uses TRBV24-1 and TRBJ2-1; 8 positions agree with TRBD2. From germline, CDR1 is KGHDR and CDR2 SFDVKD. The V gene end was trimmed by 3 bases and the J gene end by 10 bases; junction bases not matched to a gene: 13. The CDR3 is 16 amino acids. Written as DNA, the CDR3 is TGTGCCACCAGTGATGTACCGGGACTAGAGGCGGGCGAGCAGTTCTTC. This encodes CATSDVPGLEAGEQFF.

Only one count was recorded for this clone. V and J are TRBV27 and TRBJ2-1; TRBD1 matches 10 bases. CDR3 length: 15 amino acids. Germline CDR1 reads MNHEY; CDR2 reads SMNVEV (reference sequence). V shed 0 bases and J 6 bases; nucleotides not matched to a gene: 2. The CDR3 nucleotides are TGTGCCAGCAGTTTATCTCGGGACAGGGGCAATGAGCAGTTCTTC. Residues: CASSLSRDRGNEQFF.

This chain uses TRBV5-1 with TRBJ2-3; D may be TRBD1 (5 bases). Germline CDR1 reads SGHRS; CDR2 reads YFSETQ. V was pared by 1 base and J by 2 bases, with 14 bases between. This CDR3 comprises 16 residues. The CDR3, as DNA: TGCGCCAGCAGCTTGACATCCGTGGGGCCCACAGATACGCAGTATTTT. Amino acid sequence: CASSLTSVGPTDTQYF. Looking up the rest from reference TRBV5-1 and TRBJ2-3 gives the full variable domain: KAGVTQTPRYLIKTRGQQVTLSCSPISGHRSVSWYQQTPGQGLQFLFEYFSETQRNKGNFPGRFSGRQFSNSRSEMNVSTLELGDSALYLCASSLTSVGPTDTQYFGPGTRLTVL.

This chain links TRBV24-1 with TRBJ2-3, with D unclear. V dropped 1 base and J dropped 3 bases, with 4 bases sitting between them. Germline loops: CDR1 KGHDR, CDR2 SFDVKD. The CDR3 has 13 amino acids. The CDR3 nucleotides are TGTGCCACCAGTGATTTCGGTACAGATACGCAGTATTTT. It specifies CATSDFGTDTQYF.

This clone was recorded once. The genes are TRBV28 and TRBJ1-5; D may be TRBD1 (6 bases). Trimming took 7 bases from V and 2 from J, leaving 12 bases between them. This CDR3 region has 14 residues. CDR1 is MDHEN and CDR2 is SYDVKM in the germline V gene. DNA of the CDR3: TGTGCCAGCAATGGGGGGGCTGGCAATCAGCCCCAGCATTTT. Encoded protein: CASNGGAGNQPQHF.

The V call is TRBV27, the J call TRBJ1-4; TRBD1 matches 8 bases. The germline V gene encodes CDR1 MNHEY and CDR2 SMNVEV (reference sequence). CDR3 length equals 15 residues. V trimming: 6 bases; J trimming: 5 bases; junction bases outside the gene matches: 8. The CDR3 DNA reads TGTGCCAGCAGGCCGCAGGGGGCCGGGAATGAAAAACTGTTTTTT. Translation: CASRPQGAGNEKLFF.

The V gene is TRBV19, the J gene TRBJ1-5; D is perhaps TRBD1 (5 bases). Germline loops: CDR1 LNHDA, CDR2 SQIVND (reference sequence). The CDR3 consists of 15 residues. The V end was cut by 2 bases, the J end by 2 bases, with 10 bases between. The CDR3 loop is CASSIQGLGNQPQHF. In DNA form, the CDR3 reads TGTGCCAGTAGTATACAGGGTCTGGGCAATCAGCCCCAGCATTTT. Supplemented by reference TRBV19 and TRBJ1-5, the full variable domain reads DGGITQSPKYLFRKEGQNVTLSCEQNLNHDAMYWYRQDPGQGLRLIYYSQIVNDFQKGDIAEGYSVSREKKESFPLTVTSAQKNPTAFYLCASSIQGLGNQPQHFGDGTRLSIL.

In DNA form, the CDR3 reads TGTGCCAGCAGCAAAGGAGGAGATACGCAGTATTTT. Translated: CASSKGGDTQYF. The chain employs TRBV6-4 and TRBJ2-3; D possibly corresponds to TRBD2 (5 bases). Trimming took off 6 bases at V and 5 bases at J, with 9 bases between the two ends. The CDR3 contains 12 residues. CDR1 and CDR2 from the germline V gene are MRHNA and SNTAGT.

The CDR3 protein is CASSSYLAGDPGELFF. CDR3 DNA: TGTGCCAGCAGTTCCTATCTAGCGGGAGACCCCGGGGAGCTGTTTTTT. The V and J genes are TRBV27 and TRBJ2-2, with 10 bases lining up with TRBD2. The germline V gene encodes CDR1 MNHEY and CDR2 SMNVEV (reference sequence). The CDR3 has 16 amino acids. V was pared by 4 bases and J by 6 bases, with 8 bases of the junction left unmatched.

V usage is TRBV27 and J usage is TRBJ2-1, with TRBD2 as a possible D gene (6 bases). Deletions cut 4 bases from V and 0 bases from J, with 16 bases between. The germline gives CDR1 MNHEY, CDR2 SMNVEV (reference sequence). The CDR3 totals 17 residues. The DNA for the CDR3 is TGTGCCAGCAGTTCCGCCCCCTTGACTAGCTCCTACAATGAGCAGTTCTTC. It translates to CASSSAPLTSSYNEQFF.

The chain has TRBV7-3 and TRBJ2-6; D unclear. Trimming removed 5 bases at V and 1 base at J, with 6 bases between. CDR3 length: 14 residues. Germline assignment: CDR1 SGHTA and CDR2 FQGTGA. CDR3 in amino acids: CASSQTSGANVLTF. CDR3 sequence (DNA): TGTGCCAGCAGCCAGACATCTGGGGCCAACGTCCTGACTTTC.